This TCR beta chain was recovered during a study of CD8 T cells in ankylosing spondylitis. The CDR3 consists of 15 residues. The V end lost 6 bases, the J end lost 7 bases, and 22 bases lay between the germline ends. This clonotype has only a few counts. From the 5' RACE reads, TCRdb called clonotypes with MiXCR, one entry per CDR3 protein. The sample lists about 150,000 distinct CDR3 sequences, roughly 31% occurring once. The TCR sequence derives from a male donor with ankylosing spondylitis. The chain couples TRBV12-3 or TRBV12-4 to TRBJ2-7; no firm D call. Sequencing was done on a sample of synovial fluid, either unsorted or a sorted T cell fraction (not recorded which). The CDR3 here is CASSPKGAASWEQYF. In nucleotides, the CDR3 is TGTGCCAGCAGCCCAAAAGGCGCGGCAAGCTGGGAGCAGTACTTC.